The clone carrying this TCR beta chain appeared a few times. Its antigen remains unknown. This sample was included in a study of T cells after yellow fever vaccination. As for the study in general: Fractions low in cell number were prepared with SMART-Seq v4 Ultra Low Input.

TCRdb independently ran MiXCR on the 5' RACE reads; one entry per CDR3 protein. This table holds some 240,000 distinct CDR3 sequences, 3.2% found once. The CDR3 spans 14 residues. V lost 2 bases and J lost 5, with 12 bases in between. CDR1 is KGHSH and CDR2 is LQKENI in the germline V gene. Points from the study as a whole: After the booster, approximately 96% of CD4 and about 90% of CD8 primary-response clones were re-detected.

The source is a man between 18 and 29 years old who received the YFV17D yellow fever vaccine. Sample: CD4+ T cells sorted from PBMCs, taken 10 days after the yellow fever booster vaccination. The genes are TRBV18 and TRBJ1-1, with D tentatively TRBD1 (6 bases). CDR3 region: CASSPSQGRTEAFF. In DNA, the CDR3 is TGTGCCAGCTCACCATCACAGGGTAGGACTGAAGCTTTCTTT.